This T cell receptor beta chain was sequenced during a study of control samples from healthy donors and cancer patients. Trimming removed 2 bases at V and 5 bases at J, with 16 bases between. The length of the CDR3 is 15 residues. Germline V lookup: CDR1 SGHRS, CDR2 YFSETQ. Assay used: immunoSEQ multiplex PCR; TCRdb lists only in-frame clones, some missing. The table records around 140,000 clones, about nine tenths of them present only once. As for this clone: Other DNA sequences in this sample translate to the same CDR3.

This clonotype originated in a man aged 45 to 65 with head and neck cancer. Source material: PBMCs. This chain links TRBV5-1 with TRBJ2-5; D is possibly TRBD1 or TRBD2 (6 bases each). DNA of the CDR3: TGCGCCAGCAGCTTTTCGAGGGGGGTTCGGGAGACCCAGTACTTC. Its translation is CASSFSRGVRETQYF.